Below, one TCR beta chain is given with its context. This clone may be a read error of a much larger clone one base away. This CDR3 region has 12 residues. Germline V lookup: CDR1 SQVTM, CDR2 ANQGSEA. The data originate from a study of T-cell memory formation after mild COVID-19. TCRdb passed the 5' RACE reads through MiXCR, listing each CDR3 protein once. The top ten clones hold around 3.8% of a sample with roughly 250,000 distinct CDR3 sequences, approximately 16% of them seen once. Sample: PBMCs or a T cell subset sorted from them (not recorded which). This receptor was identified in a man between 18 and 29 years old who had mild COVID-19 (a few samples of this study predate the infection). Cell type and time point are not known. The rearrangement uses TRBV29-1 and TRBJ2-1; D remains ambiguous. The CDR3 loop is CSAESVGNEQFF. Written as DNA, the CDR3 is TGCAGCGCTGAAAGCGTTGGGAATGAGCAGTTCTTC.